This entry lists 21 T cell receptor beta chains sequenced from one sample in a study of cytomegalovirus exposure and HLA in healthy donors. PCR employed 60 Vbeta and 13 Jbeta primers. Method: immunoSEQ multiplex PCR; TCRdb's copy keeps in-frame clones and lacks some. The sample contains 150,000 or so clones, around 65% of which appear only once. The sample consisted of PBMCs. Every receptor here comes from a woman in her twenties or thirties in good health and CMV-seropositive.

V and J are TRBV5-1 and TRBJ1-4; 7 bases map to TRBD1. V was clipped by 5 bases and J by 2 bases; unmatched bases: 9. Per the germline V gene, CDR1 is SGHRS and CDR2 is YFSETQ. The CDR3 is made up of 16 amino acids. The CDR3 DNA reads TGCGCCAGCAGAAGATCCACAGGGGCCACTAATGAAAAACTGTTTTTT. This encodes CASRRSTGATNEKLFF.

The V gene is TRBV6-5, the J gene TRBJ1-3; D is undetermined. The CDR3 extends over 13 amino acids. The germline CDR1 and CDR2 sequences are MNHEY and SVGAGI. V shed 6 bases and J shed 3 bases, with 9 bases lying between them. Here the CDR3 reads CASRLDGGNTIYF. The CDR3 region has the DNA TGTGCCAGCAGACTAGACGGTGGAAACACCATATATTTT.

This clone occurred many times. This chain joins TRBV10-2 and TRBJ2-7; possibly TRBD2 for D (6 bases). The CDR3 totals 14 residues. Germline-derived CDR1 and CDR2 are WSHSY and SAAADI. Trimming shortened V by 4 bases and J by 6 bases, and 16 bases separated the two germline ends. CDR3 coding DNA: TGCGCCAGCAGTGGGTGGGACGCGGGGAGCGAGCAGTACTTC. Protein sequence: CASSGWDAGSEQYF.

The V and J genes are TRBV28 and TRBJ1-5; 9 bases are shared with TRBD1. Germline assignment: CDR1 MDHEN and CDR2 SYDVKM. The CDR3 length is 15 residues. V was pared by 8 bases and J by 6 bases, with 11 bases of the junction left unmatched. CDR3 in DNA: TGTGCCAGCGGAAGGACAGGGGTTATTCTTCAGCCCCAGCATTTT. As protein: CASGRTGVILQPQHF.

The gene calls are TRBV7-8 and TRBJ2-1; 7 bases fit TRBD1. This CDR3 has 16 residues. Germline-derived CDR1 and CDR2 are SGHVS and FQNEAQ. The V and J ends lost 2 bases and 4 bases, in that order; junction bases with no gene match: 8. The CDR3 here is CASSLRTGLPYNEQFF. The DNA for the CDR3 is TGTGCCAGCAGCTTACGGACAGGCCTGCCTTACAATGAGCAGTTCTTC.

This rearrangement joins TRBV5-6 to TRBJ1-2; TRBD1 is a possible D gene (5 bases). Germline lookup yields CDR1 SGHDT and CDR2 YYEEEE. The CDR3 has 13 amino acids. Trimming took 2 bases from V and 6 from J, leaving 11 bases between them. In nucleotides, the CDR3 is TGTGCCAGCAGCTTCGGAAGGGGCAATGGCTACACCTTC. The encoded protein is CASSFGRGNGYTF.

This chain joins TRBV6-1 and TRBJ1-1, with 9 bases fitting TRBD1. V dropped 7 bases and J dropped 4; count of bases not matched to a gene: 4. Germline assignment: CDR1 MNHNS and CDR2 SASEGT. This CDR3 spans 13 amino acids. CDR3 nucleotides: TGTGCCAGCATGGGACAGGGAGGCACTGAAGCTTTCTTT. It translates to CASMGQGGTEAFF.

The chain combines TRBV5-1 with TRBJ2-1; tentatively, D is TRBD1 (7 bases). The CDR3 runs 14 residues. V dropped 0 bases and J dropped 9 bases, with 13 bases sitting between them. The V gene's germline CDR1 is SGHRS and CDR2 YFSETQ. The CDR3 protein is CASSLGQGGGEQFF. In DNA, the CDR3 is TGCGCCAGCAGCTTGGGACAGGGAGGTGGTGAGCAGTTCTTC.

This chain joins TRBV7-2 and TRBJ2-7; the D is unclear. This CDR3 is built from 16 residues. Trimming removed 0 bases at V and 3 bases at J, with 15 bases between. In germline, CDR1 is SGHTA, CDR2 FQGNSA. CDR3 region: CASSLAPEVKFYEQYF. The CDR3 DNA reads as TGTGCCAGCAGCTTAGCGCCCGAGGTAAAATTCTACGAGCAGTACTTC.

This clone was seen a few times. The chain uses TRBV13 and TRBJ2-7, with 7 positions matching TRBD1. CDR3 length: 15 residues. Per germline, CDR1 PRHDT and CDR2 FYEKMQ (reference sequence). With 5 bases clipped from V and 1 base from J, the junction kept 8 bases outside the gene matches. CDR3 sequence: CASSRRDRGSYEQYF. CDR3 DNA sequence: TGTGCCAGCAGCCGTCGGGACAGAGGATCCTACGAGCAGTACTTC.

The chain carries TRBV30 and TRBJ2-1, with TRBD2 matching 12 bases. With 1 base clipped from V and 6 bases from J, the junction kept 4 bases outside the gene matches. This CDR3 is built from 15 residues. The germline V gene has CDR1 GTSNPN and CDR2 SVGIG (reference sequence). The DNA of the CDR3 is TGTGCCTGGAGTGCAGGACTAGCGGGGTCCAATGAGCAGTTCTTC. Protein product: CAWSAGLAGSNEQFF.

In this sample, this clone turned up a few times. The gene calls are TRBV5-1 and TRBJ2-5; 8 positions agree with TRBD1. V shed 6 bases and J 1 base; nucleotides not matched to a gene: 2. In germline, CDR1 is SGHRS, CDR2 YFSETQ. This CDR3 contains 13 residues. CDR3: CASTGTGQETQYF. The CDR3 DNA sequence: TGCGCCAGCACGGGGACAGGCCAAGAGACCCAGTACTTC.

V is TRBV6-5 and J is TRBJ1-5; D call uncertain. Trimming cost V 0 bases and J 7 bases, with 7 bases left between them. Germline loops: CDR1 MNHEY, CDR2 SVGAGI. The CDR3 is made up of 13 amino acids. CDR3 in amino acids: CASSYSLQQPQHF. The DNA for the CDR3 is TGTGCCAGCAGTTACTCGTTACAGCAGCCCCAGCATTTT.

This chain connects TRBV14 to TRBJ2-3; no reliable D call. Trimming left V 4 bases short and J 9 bases short, with 11 bases between. This CDR3 region has 12 residues. From germline, CDR1 is SGHDN and CDR2 FVKESK. CDR3 amino acids: CASSPHAETQYF. In DNA form, the CDR3 reads TGTGCCAGCAGCCCGCACGCGGAGACGCAGTATTTT.

This chain connects TRBV19 to TRBJ2-1; 8 bases agree with TRBD2. CDR3 length equals 17 residues. Looked up from germline, CDR1 is LNHDA and CDR2 is SQIVND (reference sequence). Trimming cost V 7 bases and J 7 bases; bases outside gene matches: 18. In nucleotides, the CDR3 is TGTGCCAGTAAAAAGCCCGGGGGGGGTGCGTATCGGAATGAGCAGTTCTTC. Translating it yields CASKKPGGGAYRNEQFF.

DNA of the CDR3: TGTGCCAGCAGAGACACCGGCTTACGCAATCAGCCCCAGCATTTT. The encoded protein is CASRDTGLRNQPQHF. This chain joins TRBV28 and TRBJ1-5; no clear D gene. Trimming removed 6 bases from V and 2 bases from J, with 14 bases in between. Looked up from germline, CDR1 is MDHEN and CDR2 is SYDVKM. CDR3 length: 15 amino acids.

The chain employs TRBV4-2 and TRBJ2-7; 8 positions agree with TRBD2. The CDR3 is 15 amino acids. Germline V lookup: CDR1 LGHNA, CDR2 YNFKEQ. J lost 7 bases, V lost 0 bases, and 8 bases had no gene match. CDR3: CASSQDAGGAGEQYF. The CDR3 bases are TGTGCCAGCAGCCAAGATGCGGGGGGCGCTGGGGAGCAGTACTTC.

In this sample, this clone turned up a few times. The chain couples TRBV2 to TRBJ1-1; 9 bases agree with TRBD1. The CDR3 is made up of 16 amino acids. The V segment lost 4 bases and the J segment 5 bases; nucleotides outside the gene matches: 11. Germline CDR1 is SNHLY and CDR2 is FYNNEI. The CDR3 reads CASSGDRATGRTEAFF. DNA of the CDR3: TGTGCCAGCAGTGGGGACAGGGCGACGGGTAGAACTGAAGCTTTCTTT. Full variable domain (outside the CDR3, taken from reference TRBV2 and TRBJ1-1): EPEVTQTPSHQVTQMGQEVILRCVPISNHLYFYWYRQILGQKVEFLVSFYNNEISEKSEIFDDQFSVERPDGSNFTLKIRSTKLEDSAMYFCASSGDRATGRTEAFFGQGTRLTVV.

The gene calls are TRBV11-2 and TRBJ2-2; TRBD2 matches at 8 bases. The CDR3 is 14 amino acids. Germline V lookup: CDR1 SGHAT, CDR2 FQNNGV. V lost 7 bases, J lost 4 bases, and 5 bases stayed unmatched. In DNA, the CDR3 is TGTGCCAGCACCCTAGCGGGTCGCACCGGGGAGCTGTTTTTT. As protein: CASTLAGRTGELFF.

V gene TRBV14 combines with J gene TRBJ2-3; D might be TRBD1 (7 bases). In germline, CDR1 is SGHDN, CDR2 FVKESK. The V gene lost 0 bases and the J gene lost 3 bases, with 19 bases spanning the gap. CDR3 length: 18 residues. CDR3 loop: CASSQDKGRRGRTDTQYF. The DNA of the CDR3 is TGTGCCAGCAGCCAAGATAAGGGACGCAGGGGGAGGACAGATACGCAGTATTTT. Complete variable domain (other parts from reference TRBV14 and TRBJ2-3): EAGVTQFPSHSVIEKGQTVTLRCDPISGHDNLYWYRRVMGKEIKFLLHFVKESKQDESGMPNNRFLAERTGGTYSTLKVQPAELEDSGVYFCASSQDKGRRGRTDTQYFGPGTRLTVL.

This chain joins TRBV2 and TRBJ1-2; no reliable D call. CDR3 length equals 12 residues. Trimming cost V 2 bases and J 8 bases, with 9 bases left between them. CDR1 SNHLY and CDR2 FYNNEI come from the germline V gene. The CDR3 loop is CASSEYSRGYTF. The CDR3, as DNA: TGTGCCAGCAGTGAATACTCCCGGGGCTACACCTTC.